This TCR beta chain emerged from a study of CD8+CD57+ T cells in acquired aplastic anemia. At the level of the study: Sorted CD4+ and CD8+ cell DNA averaged approximately 3 ug.

General study results and limits: Statistical testing detected no significant gap in CD8+ Simpson's diversity between patients and controls.

TCR beta VDJ and CDR3 profiling used genomic DNA as template. Each CDR3 protein gets one entry after TCRdb re-called the reads with MiXCR. The data show 200,000 or so distinct CDR3 sequences, 64% seen once. As for this clonotype: Its antigen is not identified.

The germline CDR1 and CDR2 sequences are MNHEY and SVGAGI. V lost 6 bases, J lost 6 bases, and 14 bases lay in between. The CDR3 has 13 amino acids. This sequence joins TRBV6-5 and TRBJ1-2; no firm D call. Sequencing was performed on sorted CD4+, CD8+, or CD8+CD57+ T cells (not recorded which) from PBMCs. The sequence came from a human donor with severe aplastic anemia or a healthy control (not recorded which). The CDR3 DNA follows: TGTGCCAGCAGCCGGTCCTATGGGGATGGCTACACCTTC. It encodes CASSRSYGDGYTF.